Sequencing of this T cell receptor beta chain was carried out in a study of shared clonotypes between healthy human individuals. The assay was carried out at the deep level. In the authors' workflow: For the immunoSEQ data, sequences were junction-only without quality scores, so filtering differed. Some clones are missing from TCRdb's copy, which holds only in-frame ones; the method was immunoSEQ multiplex PCR. The V and J calls and the clone size are those of that table, but D and trimming were determined from the DNA. The data contain approximately 640,000 clones, 90% of them seen just once; the ten biggest clones take up approximately 35%. Findings and limits, study-wide: Memory subsets generally showed lower estimated richness than naive subsets. The authors sampled blood alone, and tissue repertoires likely differ.

On this clone itself: The antigen is not known.

Germline V gene data show CDR1 as SNHLY and CDR2 as FYNNEI. The CDR3 has 16 residues. Trimming cost V 4 bases and J 0 bases, with 15 bases left between them. The origin of this receptor is a man younger than 35 in good health. Some clones in this sample may be carry-over from other donors' samples. The sequenced material came from memory CD8+ T cells from PBMCs. The subset is: CD45RO+ cells pooled with CCR7-negative TemRA cells. The V gene is TRBV2, the J gene TRBJ1-2, with D unclear. The CDR3 bases are TGTGCCAGCAGTGTCCGAGGAGTAAAAACTAACTATGGCTACACCTTC. This translates into CASSVRGVKTNYGYTF.